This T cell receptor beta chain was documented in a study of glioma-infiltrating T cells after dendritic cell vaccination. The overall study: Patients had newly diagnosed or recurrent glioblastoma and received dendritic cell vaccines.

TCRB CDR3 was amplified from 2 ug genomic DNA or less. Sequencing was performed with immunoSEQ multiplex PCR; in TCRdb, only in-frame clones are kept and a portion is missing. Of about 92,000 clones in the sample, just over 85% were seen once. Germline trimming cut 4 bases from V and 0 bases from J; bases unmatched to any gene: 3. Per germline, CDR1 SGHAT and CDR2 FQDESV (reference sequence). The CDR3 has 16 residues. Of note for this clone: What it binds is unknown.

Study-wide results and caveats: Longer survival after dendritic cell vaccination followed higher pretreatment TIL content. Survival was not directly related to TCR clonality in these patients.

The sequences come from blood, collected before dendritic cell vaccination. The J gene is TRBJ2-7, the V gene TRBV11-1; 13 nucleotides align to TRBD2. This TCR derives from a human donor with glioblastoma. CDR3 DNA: TGTGCCAGCAGCTCGGGACTAGCGGGATTCTCCTACGAGCAGTACTTC. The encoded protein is CASSSGLAGFSYEQYF.